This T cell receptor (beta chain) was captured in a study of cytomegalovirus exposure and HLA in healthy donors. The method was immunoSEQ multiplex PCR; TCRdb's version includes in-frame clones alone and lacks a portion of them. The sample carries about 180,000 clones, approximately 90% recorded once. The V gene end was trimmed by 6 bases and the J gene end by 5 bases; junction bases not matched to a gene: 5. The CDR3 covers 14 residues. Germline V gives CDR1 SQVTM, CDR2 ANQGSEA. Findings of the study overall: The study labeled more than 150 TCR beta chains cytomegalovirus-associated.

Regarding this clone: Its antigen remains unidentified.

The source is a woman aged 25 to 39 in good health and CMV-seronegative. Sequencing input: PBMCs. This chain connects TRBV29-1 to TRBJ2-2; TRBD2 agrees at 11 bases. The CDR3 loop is CSVVTSGGTGELFF. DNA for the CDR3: TGCAGCGTGGTAACTAGCGGGGGTACCGGGGAGCTGTTTTTT.